The clone carrying this TCR beta chain was seen repeatedly, ten times or more. This entry belongs to a study of response to subunit inactivated influenza vaccine. TCRdb itself ran the RT-PCR reads through MiXCR, one entry per CDR3 protein. This sample yields around 570,000 distinct CDR3 sequences, of which 6% to 9% are seen a single time; 10% to 15% belongs to the top ten. Looked up from germline, CDR1 is MNHEY and CDR2 is SVGAGI. The ends were cut back, 2 bases at V and 9 bases at J, with 8 bases in the middle. CDR3 length: 12 residues. The sequence derives from a man between 45 and 75 years old who received an inactivated influenza vaccine. V gene TRBV6-5 combines with J gene TRBJ2-1; maybe TRBD2 (5 bases). This sample comprised PBMCs from blood, obtained approximately 25 months after vaccination. CDR3 nucleotides: TGTGCCAGCAGTTACAGCGGAGGTGAGCAGTTCTTC. Translation: CASSYSGGEQFF.